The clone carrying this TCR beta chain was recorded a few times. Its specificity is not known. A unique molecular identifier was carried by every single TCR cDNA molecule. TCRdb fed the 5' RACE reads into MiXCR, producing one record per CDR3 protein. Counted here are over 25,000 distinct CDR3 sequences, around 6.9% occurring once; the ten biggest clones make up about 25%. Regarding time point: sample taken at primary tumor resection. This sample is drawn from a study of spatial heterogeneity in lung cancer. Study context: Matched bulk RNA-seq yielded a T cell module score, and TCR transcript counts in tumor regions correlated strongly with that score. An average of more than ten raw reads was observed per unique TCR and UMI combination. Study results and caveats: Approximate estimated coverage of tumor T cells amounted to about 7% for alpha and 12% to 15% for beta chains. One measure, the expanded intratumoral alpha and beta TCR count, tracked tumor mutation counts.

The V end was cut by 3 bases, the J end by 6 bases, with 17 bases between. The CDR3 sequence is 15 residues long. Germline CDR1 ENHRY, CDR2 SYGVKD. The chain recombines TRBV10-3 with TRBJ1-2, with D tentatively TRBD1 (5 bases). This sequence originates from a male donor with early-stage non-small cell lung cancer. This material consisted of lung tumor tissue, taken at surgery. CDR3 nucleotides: TGTGCCATCAGTGAAGATGGGGGGACCAGAGATGGCTACACCTTC. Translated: CAISEDGGTRDGYTF.